The clone carrying this TCR beta chain was counted once. Assay: immunoSEQ multiplex PCR; the TCRdb copy retains only in-frame clones and omits some. The sample includes fewer than 3 million clones, 85% to 95% seen only once; the top ten take 0.37%. These data belong to a study of shared clonotypes between healthy human individuals. Study as a whole: For every donor, three CD4 naive, three CD4 memory, two CD8 naive and one CD8 memory plates were used.

The sequence came from a man between 18 and 29 years old in good health. Some clones in this sample may be carry-over from other donors' samples. The sequencing input was naive CD4+ T cells from PBMCs. The subset here: CD45RA+ positively selected.

Here the CDR3 reads CASSQAGTGGFEQFF. The CDR3 coding sequence is TGTGCCAGCAGCCAAGCCGGGACAGGGGGCTTTGAGCAGTTCTTC. This rearrangement joins TRBV4-2 to TRBJ2-1; TRBD1 aligns across 12 bases. V dropped 1 base and J dropped 9; count of bases not matched to a gene: 4. Germline CDR1 LGHNA, CDR2 YNFKEQ. The CDR3 sequence is 15 residues long.